This is a list of T cell receptor beta chains from one sample in a study of T cell clones after liver transplantation. The table came from immunoSEQ multiplex PCR; TCRdb's copy has only in-frame clones and leaves some out. Of approximately 70,000 clones in the sample, 80% to 85% were seen once. This sample comprised CD4+ T cells from blood, obtained roughly 50 months after liver transplant. These receptors were taken from a human patient who received a liver transplant. Some T cells may possibly be graft donor cells. Both conserved end residues are part of each CDR3. A D gene is named only where the DNA matches it firmly. Clone size, where shown, is once, few, many, or a class for clones that have expanded.

TRBJ2-1 TRBD1 TRBV2 . CASIAGQGRYNEQFF TGTGCCAGCATTGCCGGACAGGGAAGGTACAATGAGCAGTTCTTC
TRBJ1-2 . TRBV5-8 . CASSLVRYGYTF TGTGCCAGCAGCTTGGTCCGTTATGGCTACACCTTC
TRBJ1-4 TRBD1 TRBV27 . CASSLSWQGAGKLFF TGTGCCAGCAGTTTATCGTGGCAGGGGGCCGGAAAACTGTTTTTT
TRBJ2-7 . TRBV25-1 . CASSPGTLYEQYF TGTGCCAGCAGCCCCGGGACCCTCTACGAGCAGTACTTC
TRBJ2-5 TRBD2 TRBV2 . CASSLRLAGETQYF TGTGCCAGCAGCCTTAGACTAGCCGGGGAGACCCAGTACTTC
TRBJ1-5 . TRBV29-1 . CSVQQSNQPQHF TGCAGCGTTCAACAGAGCAATCAGCCCCAGCATTTT
TRBJ2-1 TRBD2 TRBV27 . CASSSLGLAGGDEQFF TGTGCCAGCAGTTCACTCGGACTAGCGGGAGGAGATGAGCAGTTCTTC
TRBJ2-1 . TRBV27 . CASSFEPGQGSLNEQFF TGTGCCAGCAGTTTTGAACCCGGGCAGGGGAGCCTCAATGAGCAGTTCTTC
TRBJ2-7 . TRBV27 . CASSLAAYSYEQYF TGTGCCAGCAGTTTAGCGGCCTACAGTTACGAGCAGTACTTC
TRBJ1-4 . TRBV7-7 . CASSLEDRGASPGKLFF TGTGCTAGCAGCTTAGAGGATAGGGGGGCGAGCCCCGGAAAACTGTTTTTT
TRBJ1-6 . TRBV14 . CASSIHDSPRLHF TGTGCCAGCAGCATCCACGACAGCCCCAGGCTCCACTTT
TRBJ2-7 . TRBV14 few CASSQGNRPYEQYF TGTGCCAGCAGCCAAGGGAACCGACCTTACGAGCAGTACTTC
TRBJ2-3 . TRBV1 . CTSSPPGQGGIHTQYF TGCACCAGCAGCCCTCCGGGGCAGGGGGGGATCCATACGCAGTATTTT
TRBJ1-5 . TRBV4-3 once CASSQERTDQPQHF TGCGCCAGCAGCCAAGAACGAACTGATCAGCCCCAGCATTTT
TRBJ2-5 . TRBV6-5 . CASSYSTKGLGKTQYF TGTGCCAGCAGTTACTCGACTAAAGGTCTAGGAAAGACCCAGTACTTC
TRBJ2-5 . TRBV11-2 . CASSPLQLGETQYF TGTGCCAGCAGCCCCTTACAACTAGGAGAGACCCAGTACTTC
TRBJ2-3 TRBD2 TRBV19 . CASRHTTSGFVDTQYF TGTGCCAGTAGACACACGACTAGCGGGTTTGTAGATACGCAGTATTTT
TRBJ2-1 . TRBV4-2 . CASSQSGSPPEQFF TGTGCCAGCAGCCAAAGCGGGTCCCCGCCAGAGCAGTTCTTC
TRBJ1-1 . TRBV19 . CASTVNTEAFF TGTGCCAGTACAGTGAACACTGAAGCTTTCTTT
TRBJ1-2 . TRBV10-2 . CASSDPTPSNYGYTF TGCGCCAGCAGTGACCCTACACCGTCTAACTATGGCTACACCTTC
TRBJ2-4 . TRBV4-1 once CASSQAGNIQYF TGCGCCAGCAGCCAAGCAGGAAACATTCAGTACTTC
TRBJ2-3 TRBD1 TRBV6-6 . CASSGAGQGSDTQYF TGTGCCAGCTCTGGAGCGGGACAGGGTTCAGATACGCAGTATTTT
TRBJ2-2 TRBD1 TRBV10-3 . CAIRSGTGGLGELFF TGTGCCATCAGATCCGGGACAGGGGGCCTCGGGGAGCTGTTTTTT
TRBJ1-3 . TRBV6-6 . CASRGRSSGNTIYF TGTGCCAGCCGAGGGCGGAGCTCTGGAAACACCATATATTTT
TRBJ2-1 . TRBV27 once CASSSTGTTYEQFF TGTGCCAGCAGCAGTACAGGGACCACCTATGAGCAGTTCTTC
TRBJ2-1 . TRBV5-4 . CASITKDEQFF TGTGCCAGCATTACCAAGGATGAGCAGTTCTTC
TRBJ1-1 . TRBV2 . CASRRGTEAFF TGTGCCAGCAGGCGTGGCACTGAAGCTTTCTTT
TRBJ2-3 . TRBV10-3 . CAISEPGKSADTQYF TGTGCCATCAGTGAACCGGGTAAAAGCGCAGATACGCAGTATTTT
TRBJ1-2 TRBD1 TRBV27 . CASSSGQGYGYTF TGTGCCAGCAGTTCAGGACAGGGCTATGGCTACACCTTC
TRBJ2-3 TRBD2 TRBV5-1 . CASSSQREGLDTQYF TGCGCCAGCAGCTCTCAGCGGGAGGGCCTCGATACGCAGTATTTT
TRBJ1-1 . TRBV5-1 few CASRGGGTEAFF TGCGCCAGCAGGGGTGGAGGAACTGAAGCTTTCTTT
TRBJ2-7 TRBD1 TRBV6-5 . CASRARQGPYEQYF TGTGCCAGCAGGGCAAGACAGGGGCCCTACGAGCAGTACTTC
TRBJ2-3 TRBD1 TRBV10-3 . CATRDRGSDTQYF TGTGCCACCAGGGACAGGGGGTCGGATACGCAGTATTTT
TRBJ2-2 TRBD1 TRBV5-1 . CASSWTGGAGELFF TGCGCCAGCAGCTGGACAGGGGGCGCCGGGGAGCTGTTTTTT
TRBJ2-7 TRBD2 TRBV7-2 . CASSAKPLAGAYEQYF TGTGCCAGCAGCGCGAAGCCACTAGCGGGGGCCTACGAGCAGTACTTC
TRBJ2-3 TRBD2 TRBV10-3 . CAISTSGADTQYF TGTGCCATCAGTACTAGCGGGGCGGATACGCAGTATTTT
TRBJ1-5 . TRBV5-5 once CASSLLGGNQPQHF TGTGCCAGCAGCCTTTTAGGAGGCAATCAGCCCCAGCATTTT
TRBJ2-5 . TRBV4-2 . CASSQDRGVGRRGETQYF TGTGCCAGCAGCCAAGATCGAGGTGTGGGACGCCGAGGGGAGACCCAGTACTTC
TRBJ1-6 . TRBV6-1 . CASSDRRSFSYNSPLHF TGTGCCAGCAGTGATCGCAGGTCCTTCTCCTATAATTCACCCCTCCACTTT
TRBJ2-5 TRBD2 TRBV19 . CASSIVVAGGQETQYF TGTGCCAGTAGTATAGTGGTAGCGGGAGGCCAAGAGACCCAGTACTTC
TRBJ2-3 . TRBV19 once CASSLNGRADTQYF TGTGCCAGTAGTCTAAATGGGCGTGCAGATACGCAGTATTTT
TRBJ2-3 . TRBV2 . CASTRTYLTDTQYF TGTGCCAGCACCAGGACTTATCTCACAGATACGCAGTATTTT
TRBJ1-6 TRBD1 TRBV10-3 . CAISTGESPLHF TGTGCCATCAGTACAGGGGAGTCACCCCTCCACTTT
TRBJ1-1 TRBD1 TRBV14 . CASSPWDRVLAEAFF TGTGCCAGCAGCCCCTGGGACAGGGTGTTAGCTGAAGCTTTCTTT
TRBJ2-7 TRBD1 TRBV5-5 . CASSWGQVGYEQYF TGTGCCAGCAGCTGGGGACAGGTTGGCTACGAGCAGTACTTC
TRBJ1-2 TRBD1 TRBV6-1 . CASSVFGQVDGYTF TGTGCCAGCAGTGTATTCGGACAGGTAGATGGCTACACCTTC
TRBJ1-1 . TRBV4-2 . CASSNRGGHTEAFF TGTGCCAGCAGCAACCGAGGGGGTCACACTGAAGCTTTCTTT
TRBJ2-3 TRBD2 TRBV7-6 . CASSLAGGNTDTQYF TGTGCCAGCAGCCTAGCGGGGGGTAACACAGATACGCAGTATTTT
TRBJ2-5 TRBD2 TRBV7-6 . CASSLTSGSYFKETQYF TGTGCCAGCAGCTTAACTAGCGGGAGCTACTTCAAAGAGACCCAGTACTTC
TRBJ2-1 TRBD2 TRBV4-1 . CASSKSRGTRDNEQFF TGCGCCAGCAGCAAAAGTCGTGGGACTAGAGACAATGAGCAGTTCTTC